This T cell receptor delta chain stems from a study of γδ T cells in repeated Plasmodium falciparum infection. Gammadelta T cells were flow-sorted from PBMC into Vgamma9/Vdelta2+ and Vdelta2-negative populations for bulk analysis. With CATT, TCRdb re-called clones from the multiplex PCR reads. The table has under 65,000 delta-chain clones, around 1.5% seen once. With respect to this clone: The translation of this DNA and the TCRdb protein of a much larger clone differ at residue 14, probably owing to a read error; the protein shown here is translated from the DNA.

CDR1 and CDR2 (germline): TSWWSYY, QGS. This CDR3 spans 22 amino acids. The trim removed 1 base at V and 0 bases at J, leaving 23 bases unmatched. V gene TRDV1 combines with J gene TRDJ1, with 7 nucleotides matching TRDD3. The TCR was taken from a pool of human donors (malaria-infected and uninfected, not separated). Sequencing was done on a sample of gamma-delta T cells from blood. CDR3 amino acids: CALGEPLLVATGDHGYTDKLIF. As DNA, the CDR3 is TGTGCTCTTGGGGAACCTCTTCTCGTAGCCACGGGGGATCATGGGTACACCGATAAACTCATCTTT.